These 3 T cell receptor beta chains were sequenced from one sample in a study of cytomegalovirus exposure and HLA in healthy donors. In the PCR, 60 Vbeta and 13 Jbeta primers were used. Repertoires were generated with immunoSEQ multiplex PCR, while TCRdb's copy carries only in-frame clones and drops some. In the table there are 100,000 to 150,000 clones, 65% to 80% of which are singletons. Sequencing was performed on PBMCs. These TCRs come from a woman between 40 and 55 years old in good health and CMV-seropositive.

The V and J genes are TRBV13 and TRBJ2-1; D is possibly TRBD2 (6 bases). Trimming took off 0 bases at V and 1 base at J, with 19 bases between the two ends. The CDR3 has 19 amino acids. Germline V CDR1 and CDR2: PRHDT, FYEKMQ (reference sequence). DNA for the CDR3: TGTGCCAGCAGCTTAGGCAGTGGGACTCCACTGGGGTCCTACAATGAGCAGTTCTTC. Translated, it gives CASSLGSGTPLGSYNEQFF.

The rearrangement joins TRBV19 to TRBJ1-1, with 10 bases lining up with TRBD1. Germline V lookup: CDR1 LNHDA, CDR2 SQIVND (reference sequence). Unmatched junction bases numbered 1, after V lost 1 base and J lost 5 bases. The CDR3 sequence is 14 residues long. The CDR3 is CASSIGQGATEAFF. DNA for the CDR3: TGTGCCAGTAGTATAGGACAGGGGGCGACTGAAGCTTTCTTT. Variable domain in full (rest from reference TRBV19 and TRBJ1-1): DGGITQSPKYLFRKEGQNVTLSCEQNLNHDAMYWYRQDPGQGLRLIYYSQIVNDFQKGDIAEGYSVSREKKESFPLTVTSAQKNPTAFYLCASSIGQGATEAFFGQGTRLTVV.

This clone was recorded a few times. The chain recombines TRBV6-6 with TRBJ1-5, with TRBD1 as a possible D gene (5 bases). Germline-derived CDR1 and CDR2 are MNHNY and SVGAGI (reference sequence). This CDR3 has 14 residues. V dropped 4 bases and J dropped 1 base, with 8 bases sitting between them. DNA for the CDR3: TGTGCCAGCAGTTTTCAGGGAAGCAATCAGCCCCAGCATTTT. Its protein is CASSFQGSNQPQHF.